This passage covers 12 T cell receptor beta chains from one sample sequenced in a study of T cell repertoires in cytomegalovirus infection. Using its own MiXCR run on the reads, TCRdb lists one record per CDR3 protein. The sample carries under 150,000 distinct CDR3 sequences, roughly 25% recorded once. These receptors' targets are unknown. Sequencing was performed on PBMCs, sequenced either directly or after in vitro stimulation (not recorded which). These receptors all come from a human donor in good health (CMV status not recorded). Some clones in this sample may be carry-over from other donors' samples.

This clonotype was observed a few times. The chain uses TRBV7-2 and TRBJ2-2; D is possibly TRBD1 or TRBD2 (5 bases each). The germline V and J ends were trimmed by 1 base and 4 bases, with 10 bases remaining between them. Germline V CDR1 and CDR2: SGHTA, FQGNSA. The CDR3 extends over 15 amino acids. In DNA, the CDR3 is TGTGCCAGCAGCTTAGAGGGGAGAGTCACCGGGGAGCTGTTTTTT. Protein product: CASSLEGRVTGELFF.

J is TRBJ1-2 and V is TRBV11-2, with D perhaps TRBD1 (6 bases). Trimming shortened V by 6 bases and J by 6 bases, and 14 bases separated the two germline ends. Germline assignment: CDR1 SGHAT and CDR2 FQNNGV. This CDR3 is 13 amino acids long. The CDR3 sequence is CASSTLQGNGYTF. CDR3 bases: TGTGCCAGCAGTACCCTACAGGGTAATGGCTACACCTTC.

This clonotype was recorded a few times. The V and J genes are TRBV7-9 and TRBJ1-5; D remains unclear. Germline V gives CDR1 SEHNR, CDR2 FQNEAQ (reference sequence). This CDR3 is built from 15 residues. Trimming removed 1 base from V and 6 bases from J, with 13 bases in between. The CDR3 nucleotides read TGTGCCAGCAGCTTAGATCTAGGGCCGGGTCAGCCCCAGCATTTT. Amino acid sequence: CASSLDLGPGQPQHF.

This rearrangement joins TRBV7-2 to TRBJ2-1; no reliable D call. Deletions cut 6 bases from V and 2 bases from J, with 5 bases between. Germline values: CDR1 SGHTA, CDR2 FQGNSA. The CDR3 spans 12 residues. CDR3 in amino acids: CASRGTYNEQFF. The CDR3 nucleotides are TGTGCCAGCAGGGGTACCTACAATGAGCAGTTCTTC.

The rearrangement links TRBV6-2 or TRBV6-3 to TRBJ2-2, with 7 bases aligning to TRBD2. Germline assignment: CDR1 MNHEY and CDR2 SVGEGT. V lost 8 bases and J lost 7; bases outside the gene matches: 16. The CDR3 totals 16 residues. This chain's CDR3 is CASLKPIRLADGELFF. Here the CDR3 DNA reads TGTGCCAGCTTAAAACCAATTCGACTAGCCGACGGGGAGCTGTTTTTT.

The CDR3 region is CASSSVTGQGSYGYTF. As DNA, the CDR3 is TGTGCCAGCAGTTCTGTAACGGGACAGGGATCCTATGGCTACACCTTC. The chain links TRBV6-2 or TRBV6-3 to TRBJ1-2, with 9 bases lining up with TRBD1. After removal of 4 bases from V and 4 bases from J, the junction contained 10 bases not matched to a gene. Per the germline V gene, CDR1 is MNHEY and CDR2 is SVGEGT. CDR3 size: 16 residues.

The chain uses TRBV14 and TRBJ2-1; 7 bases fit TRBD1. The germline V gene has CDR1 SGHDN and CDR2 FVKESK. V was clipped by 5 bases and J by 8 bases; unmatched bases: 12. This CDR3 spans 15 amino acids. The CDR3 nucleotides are TGTGCCAGCAGCTTGGGACAGAGCACCGCGGATGAGCAGTTCTTC. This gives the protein CASSLGQSTADEQFF.

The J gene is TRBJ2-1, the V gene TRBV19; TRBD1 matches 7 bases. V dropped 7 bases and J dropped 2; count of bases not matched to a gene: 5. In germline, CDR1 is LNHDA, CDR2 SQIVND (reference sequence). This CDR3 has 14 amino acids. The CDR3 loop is CASTKRGPYNEQFF. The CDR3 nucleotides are TGTGCCAGTACTAAGAGGGGGCCCTACAATGAGCAGTTCTTC.

In nucleotides, the CDR3 is TGTGCCAGCAGTTTCAGGACAGACACTGAAGCTTTCTTT. Translated, it gives CASSFRTDTEAFF. The rearrangement uses TRBV28 and TRBJ1-1, with D possibly matching TRBD1 (6 bases). V lost 3 bases, J lost 3 bases, and 8 bases lay in between. Germline CDR1 and CDR2: MDHEN and SYDVKM. The CDR3 extends over 13 amino acids.

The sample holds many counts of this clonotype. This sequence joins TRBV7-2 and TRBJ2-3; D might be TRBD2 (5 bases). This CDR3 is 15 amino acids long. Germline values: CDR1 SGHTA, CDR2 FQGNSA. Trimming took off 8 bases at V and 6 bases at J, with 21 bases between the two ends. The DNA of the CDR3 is TGTGCCAGCGCCTTTGGAGGCGCTTCGAAGGATACGCAGTATTTT. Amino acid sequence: CASAFGGASKDTQYF.

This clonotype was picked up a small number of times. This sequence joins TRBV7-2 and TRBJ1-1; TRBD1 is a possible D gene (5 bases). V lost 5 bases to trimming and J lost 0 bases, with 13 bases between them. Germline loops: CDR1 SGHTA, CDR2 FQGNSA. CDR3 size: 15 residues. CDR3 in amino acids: CASSPGRGVNTEAFF. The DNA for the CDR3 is TGTGCCAGCAGCCCGGGGAGAGGGGTGAACACTGAAGCTTTCTTT. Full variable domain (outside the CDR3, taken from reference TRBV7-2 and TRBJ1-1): GAGVSQSPSNKVTEKGKDVELRCDPISGHTALYWYRQSLGQGLEFLIYFQGNSAPDKSGLPSDRFSAERTGGSVSTLTIQRTQQEDSAVYLCASSPGRGVNTEAFFGQGTRLTVV.

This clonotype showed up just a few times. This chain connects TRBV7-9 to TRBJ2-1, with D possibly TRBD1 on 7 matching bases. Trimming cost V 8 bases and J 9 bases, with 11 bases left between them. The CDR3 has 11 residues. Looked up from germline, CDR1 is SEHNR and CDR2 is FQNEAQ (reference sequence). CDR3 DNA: TGTGCCAGCCTCCAGGGGGGTGAGCAGTTCTTC. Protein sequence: CASLQGGEQFF.